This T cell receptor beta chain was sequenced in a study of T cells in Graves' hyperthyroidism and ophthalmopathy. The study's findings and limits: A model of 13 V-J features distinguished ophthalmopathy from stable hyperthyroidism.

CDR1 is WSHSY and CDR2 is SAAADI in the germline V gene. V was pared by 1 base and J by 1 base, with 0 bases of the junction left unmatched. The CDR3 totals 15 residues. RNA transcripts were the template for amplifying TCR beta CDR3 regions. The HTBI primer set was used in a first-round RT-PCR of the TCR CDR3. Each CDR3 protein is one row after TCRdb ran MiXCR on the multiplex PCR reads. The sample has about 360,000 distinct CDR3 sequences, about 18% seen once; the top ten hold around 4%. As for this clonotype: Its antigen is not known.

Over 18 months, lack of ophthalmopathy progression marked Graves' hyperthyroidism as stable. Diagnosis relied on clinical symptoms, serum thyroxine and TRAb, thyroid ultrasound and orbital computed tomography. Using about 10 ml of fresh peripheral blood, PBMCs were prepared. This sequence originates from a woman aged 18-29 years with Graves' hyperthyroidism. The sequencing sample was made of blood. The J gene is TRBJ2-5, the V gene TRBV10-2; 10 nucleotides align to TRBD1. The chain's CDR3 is CASSEWDRGQETQYF. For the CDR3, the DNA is TGCGCCAGCAGTGAGTGGGACAGGGGCCAAGAGACCCAGTACTTC.